The sequence of this T cell receptor beta chain was determined in a study of identical twins. Points from the study as a whole: Twin-shared out-of-frame alpha sequences were enriched for low generation probability.

With template switching, a universal primer site was added, and the cDNA carried unique molecular identifiers. Via MiXCR, TCRdb re-called the 5' RACE reads, giving one row per CDR3 protein. Here the sample spans around 450,000 distinct CDR3 sequences, around 14% being singletons. Turning to this clonotype: What it binds is not known.

CDR1 is SEHNR and CDR2 is FQNEAQ in the germline V gene (reference sequence). Unmatched junction bases numbered 4, after V lost 10 bases and J lost 4 bases. This CDR3 comprises 12 residues. These sequences were also reported in another study, on yellow fever vaccine responses in identical twins. That source reports: Twins' vaccine T cell response reportedly seemed partly convergent, partly personalized.

Material for sequencing was CD4+ T cells sorted from blood. The rearrangement uses TRBV7-9 and TRBJ2-5; TRBD1 aligns across 9 bases. The sequence was obtained from a woman aged 18 to 35 in good health. CDR3 DNA: TGTGCCACGGACAGGGGAGGAGAGACCCAGTACTTC. Its protein product is CATDRGGETQYF.